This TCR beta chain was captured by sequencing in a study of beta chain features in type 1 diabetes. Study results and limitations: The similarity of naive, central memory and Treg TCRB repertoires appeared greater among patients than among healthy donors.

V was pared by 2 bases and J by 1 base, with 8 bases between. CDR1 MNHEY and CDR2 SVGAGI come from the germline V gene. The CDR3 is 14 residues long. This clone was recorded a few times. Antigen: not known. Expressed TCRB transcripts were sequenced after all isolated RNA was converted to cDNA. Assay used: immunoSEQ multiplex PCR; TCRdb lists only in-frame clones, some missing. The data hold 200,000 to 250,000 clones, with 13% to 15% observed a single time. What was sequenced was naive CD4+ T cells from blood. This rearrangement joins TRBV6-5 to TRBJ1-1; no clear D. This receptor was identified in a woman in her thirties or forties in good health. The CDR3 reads CASSYLRENTEAFF. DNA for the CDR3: TGTGCCAGCAGTTACCTTCGGGAGAACACTGAAGCTTTCTTT.